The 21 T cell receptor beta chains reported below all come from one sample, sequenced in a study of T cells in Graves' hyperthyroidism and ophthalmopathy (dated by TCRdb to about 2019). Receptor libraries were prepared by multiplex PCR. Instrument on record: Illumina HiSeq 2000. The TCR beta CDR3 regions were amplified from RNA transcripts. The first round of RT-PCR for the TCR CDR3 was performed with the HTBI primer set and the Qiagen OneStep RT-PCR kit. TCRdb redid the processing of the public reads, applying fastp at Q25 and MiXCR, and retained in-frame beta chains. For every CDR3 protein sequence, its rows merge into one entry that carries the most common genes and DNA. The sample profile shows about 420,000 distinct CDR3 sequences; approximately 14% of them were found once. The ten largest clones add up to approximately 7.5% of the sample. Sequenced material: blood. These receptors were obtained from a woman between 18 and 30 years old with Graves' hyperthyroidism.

The CDR3 region has the DNA TGTGCCAGCAGTTTCACAGGGCTGCGGACTGAAGCTTTCTTT. Translated: CASSFTGLRTEAFF. The gene calls are TRBV12-3 or TRBV12-4 and TRBJ1-1; possibly TRBD1 for D (6 bases). Trimming left V 3 bases short and J 5 bases short, with 13 bases between. This CDR3 region has 14 residues.

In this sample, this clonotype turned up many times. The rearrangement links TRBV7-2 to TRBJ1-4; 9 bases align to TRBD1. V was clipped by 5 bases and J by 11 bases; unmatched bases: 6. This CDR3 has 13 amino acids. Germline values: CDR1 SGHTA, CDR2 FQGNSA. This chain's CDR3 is CASSLGQGTKLFF. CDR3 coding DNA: TGTGCCAGCAGCCTCGGACAGGGGACCAAACTGTTTTTT.

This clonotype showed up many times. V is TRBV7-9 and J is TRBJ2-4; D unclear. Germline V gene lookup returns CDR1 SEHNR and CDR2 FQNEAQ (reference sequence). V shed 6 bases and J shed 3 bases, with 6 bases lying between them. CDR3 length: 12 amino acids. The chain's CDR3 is CASRGYKNIQYF. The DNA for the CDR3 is TGTGCCAGCAGAGGGTACAAAAACATTCAGTACTTC.

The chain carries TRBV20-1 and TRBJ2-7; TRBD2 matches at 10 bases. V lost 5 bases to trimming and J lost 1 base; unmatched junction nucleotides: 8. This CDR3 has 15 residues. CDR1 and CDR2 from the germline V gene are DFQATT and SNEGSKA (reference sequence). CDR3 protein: CSAVGSGGDSYEQYF. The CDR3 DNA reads TGCAGTGCTGTTGGAAGCGGGGGGGATTCCTACGAGCAGTACTTC.

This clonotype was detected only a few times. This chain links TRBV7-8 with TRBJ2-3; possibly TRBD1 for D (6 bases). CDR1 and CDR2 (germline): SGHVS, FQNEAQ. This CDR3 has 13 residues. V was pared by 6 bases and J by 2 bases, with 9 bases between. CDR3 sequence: CASRDRFTDTQYF. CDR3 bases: TGTGCCAGCAGGGACAGATTCACAGATACGCAGTATTTT.

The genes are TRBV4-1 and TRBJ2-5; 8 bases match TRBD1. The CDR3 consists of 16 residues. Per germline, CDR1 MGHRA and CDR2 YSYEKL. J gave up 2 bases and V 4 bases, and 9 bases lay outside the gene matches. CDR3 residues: CASSRQQGVSQETQYF. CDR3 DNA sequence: TGCGCCAGCAGCCGCCAACAGGGGGTTTCTCAAGAGACCCAGTACTTC.

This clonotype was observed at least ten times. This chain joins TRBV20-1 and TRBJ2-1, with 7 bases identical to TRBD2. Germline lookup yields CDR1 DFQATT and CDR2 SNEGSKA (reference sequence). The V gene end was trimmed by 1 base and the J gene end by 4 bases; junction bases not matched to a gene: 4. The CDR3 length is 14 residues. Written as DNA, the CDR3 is TGCAGTGCTAGAGGGCTAGCGGATTACAATGAGCAGTTCTTC. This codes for CSARGLADYNEQFF.

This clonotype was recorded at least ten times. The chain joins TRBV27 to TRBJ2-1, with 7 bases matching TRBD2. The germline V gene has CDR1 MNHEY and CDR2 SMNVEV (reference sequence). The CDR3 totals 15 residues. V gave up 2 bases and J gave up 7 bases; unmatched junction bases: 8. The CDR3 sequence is CASSLLGGRVNEQFF. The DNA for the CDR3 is TGTGCCAGCAGTTTACTTGGCGGGAGAGTAAATGAGCAGTTCTTC.

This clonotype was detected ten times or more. The CDR3 sequence is CASSYHMTGKDTQYF. The CDR3 nucleotides are TGTGCCAGCAGTTACCATATGACAGGGAAAGATACGCAGTATTTT. The chain is built from TRBV6-2 or TRBV6-3 and TRBJ2-3; 7 positions agree with TRBD1. Germline values: CDR1 MNHEY, CDR2 SVGEGT. The CDR3 contains 15 residues. Germline trimming cut 2 bases from V and 5 bases from J; bases unmatched to any gene: 7.

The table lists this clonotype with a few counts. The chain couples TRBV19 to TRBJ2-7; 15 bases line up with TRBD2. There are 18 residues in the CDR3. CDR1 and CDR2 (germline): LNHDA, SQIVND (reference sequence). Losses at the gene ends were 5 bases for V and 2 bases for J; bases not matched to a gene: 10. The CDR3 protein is CASSSPGLAGGMTYEQYF. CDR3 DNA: TGTGCCAGTAGTTCGCCTGGACTAGCGGGGGGGATGACCTACGAGCAGTACTTC.

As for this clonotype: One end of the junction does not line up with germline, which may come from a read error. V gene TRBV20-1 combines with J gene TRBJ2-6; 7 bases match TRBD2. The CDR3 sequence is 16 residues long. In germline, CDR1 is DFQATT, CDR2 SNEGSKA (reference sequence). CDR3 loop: CSARVGGLGGANVLTF. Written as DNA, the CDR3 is TGCAGTGCCAGAGTCGGGGGGTTGGGCGGGGCCAACGTCCTGACTTTC.

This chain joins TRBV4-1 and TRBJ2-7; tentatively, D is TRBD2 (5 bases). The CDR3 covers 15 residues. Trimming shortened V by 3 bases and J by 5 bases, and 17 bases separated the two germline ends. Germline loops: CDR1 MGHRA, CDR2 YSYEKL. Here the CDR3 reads CASSQSRDVADEQYF. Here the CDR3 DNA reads TGCGCCAGCAGCCAGTCCCGGGATGTGGCCGACGAGCAGTACTTC.

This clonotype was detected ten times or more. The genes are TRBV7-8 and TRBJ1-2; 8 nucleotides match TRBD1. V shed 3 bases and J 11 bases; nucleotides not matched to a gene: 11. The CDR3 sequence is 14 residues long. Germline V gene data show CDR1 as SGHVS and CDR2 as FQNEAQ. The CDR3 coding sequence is TGTGCCAGCAGCTTCGACAGGGGCCCGAGTGGGTACACCTTC. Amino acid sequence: CASSFDRGPSGYTF.

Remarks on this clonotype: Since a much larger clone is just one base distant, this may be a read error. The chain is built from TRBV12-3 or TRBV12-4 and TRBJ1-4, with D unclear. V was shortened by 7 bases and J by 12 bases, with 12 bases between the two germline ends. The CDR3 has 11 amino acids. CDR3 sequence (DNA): TGTGCCAGCATTCGTGGCCAGGAACTGTTTTTT. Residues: CASIRGQELFF.

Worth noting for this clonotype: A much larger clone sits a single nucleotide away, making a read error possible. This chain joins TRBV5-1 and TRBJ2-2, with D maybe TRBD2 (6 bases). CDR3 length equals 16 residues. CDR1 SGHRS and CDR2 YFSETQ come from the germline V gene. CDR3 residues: CAGSLPGGMNTGELFF. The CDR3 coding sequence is TGCGCCGGCAGCTTGCCGGGCGGGATGAACACCGGGGAGCTGTTTTTT.

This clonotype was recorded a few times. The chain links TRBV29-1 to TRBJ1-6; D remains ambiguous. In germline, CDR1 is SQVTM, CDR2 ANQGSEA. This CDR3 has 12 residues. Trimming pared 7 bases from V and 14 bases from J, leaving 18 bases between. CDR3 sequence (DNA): TGCAGCGCGAGCTTAAACAGCGGATCCCTCCACTTT. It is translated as CSASLNSGSLHF.

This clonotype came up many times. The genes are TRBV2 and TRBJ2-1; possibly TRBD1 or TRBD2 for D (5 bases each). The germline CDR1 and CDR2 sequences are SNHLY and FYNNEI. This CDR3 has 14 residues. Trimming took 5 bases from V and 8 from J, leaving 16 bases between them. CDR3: CASSRDPTFDEQFF. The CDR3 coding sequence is TGTGCCAGCAGTCGGGACCCCACCTTTGATGAGCAGTTCTTC.

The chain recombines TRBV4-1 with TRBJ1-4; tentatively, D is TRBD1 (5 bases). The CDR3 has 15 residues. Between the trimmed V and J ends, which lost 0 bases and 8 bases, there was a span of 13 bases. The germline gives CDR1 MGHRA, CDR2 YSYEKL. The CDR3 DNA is TGCGCCAGCAGCCAAGATCCGGGACGGTCAGAAAAACTGTTTTTT. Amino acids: CASSQDPGRSEKLFF.

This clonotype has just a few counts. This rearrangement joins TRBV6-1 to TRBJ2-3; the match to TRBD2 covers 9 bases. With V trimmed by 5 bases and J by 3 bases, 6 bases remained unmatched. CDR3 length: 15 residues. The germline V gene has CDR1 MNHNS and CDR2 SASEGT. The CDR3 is CASSRGGGGTDTQYF. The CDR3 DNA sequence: TGTGCCAGCAGTCGCGGGGGGGGGGGAACAGATACGCAGTATTTT.

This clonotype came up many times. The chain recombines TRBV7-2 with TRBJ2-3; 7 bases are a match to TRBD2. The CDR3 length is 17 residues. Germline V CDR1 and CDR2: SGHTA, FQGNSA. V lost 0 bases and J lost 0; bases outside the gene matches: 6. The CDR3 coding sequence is TGTGCCAGCAGCTTAGCGGGAGGGAAGGTTAGCACAGATACGCAGTATTTT. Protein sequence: CASSLAGGKVSTDTQYF.

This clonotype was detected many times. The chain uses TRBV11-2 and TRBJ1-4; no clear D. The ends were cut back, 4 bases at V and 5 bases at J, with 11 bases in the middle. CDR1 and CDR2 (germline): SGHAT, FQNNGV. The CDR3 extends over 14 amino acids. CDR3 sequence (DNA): TGTGCCAGCAGCTCCCACGCCTGGAATGAAAAACTGTTTTTT. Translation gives CASSSHAWNEKLFF.